The source of this TCR beta chain is a study of T cell changes during pregnancy in multiple sclerosis. The CDR3 consists of 15 residues. Sequencing was performed with immunoSEQ multiplex PCR; in TCRdb, only in-frame clones are kept and a portion is missing. Altogether about 59,000 clones are present, 80% to 90% being singletons, with the ten largest covering roughly 0.9%. The TCR sequence derives from a female donor in good health, enrolled as a control in a pregnancy study. The starting material was peripheral blood, obtained in the first trimester of pregnancy. The gene calls are TRBV21-1 and TRBJ1-2; the table's TRBD1 call for D was not verified on the DNA. TRBV21-1 is tagged as a pseudogene. CDR3 nucleotides: TGTGCCAGCAGCAAATATACAGGGTGGAACTATGGCTACACCTTC. Residues: CASSKYTGWNYGYTF.